The T cell receptor beta chain described here comes from a study of human T cells and chemical hapten exposure. Study outcomes and limitations: The study found expanded TCRs formed significantly more large CDR3 similarity clusters than controls. There was alopecia in the donors, so their immune response may differ from that of healthy people.

TCRdb passed the RACE reads through MiXCR, listing each CDR3 protein once. Of 360,000 or so distinct CDR3 sequences listed, about 6% are singletons. Time point here: patch test 2, 6 weeks after DPC sensitization. Stated treatment: therapeutic diphenylcyclopropenone sensitization with weekly scalp DPC. Non-pregnant alopecia patients aged 18 to 70, suitable for DPC therapy. Germline-derived CDR1 and CDR2 are MNHEY and SMNVEV (reference sequence). The junction had 4 bases not matched to a gene; V was cut back by 8 bases and J by 4 bases. This CDR3 is built from 13 residues. This clonotype turned up a few times. Its antigen is unknown.

Specimen: whole blood, collected in connection with sensitization to the hapten diphenylcyclopropenone (DPC). The gene calls are TRBV27 and TRBJ2-2; 7 bases are shared with TRBD2. This receptor was obtained from a woman aged 18-29 years with alopecia areata. Some clones in this sample may be carry-over from other donors' samples. The DNA of the CDR3 is TGTGCCAGCGGGGGGGTCGGCACCGGGGAGCTGTTTTTT. Amino acids: CASGGVGTGELFF.